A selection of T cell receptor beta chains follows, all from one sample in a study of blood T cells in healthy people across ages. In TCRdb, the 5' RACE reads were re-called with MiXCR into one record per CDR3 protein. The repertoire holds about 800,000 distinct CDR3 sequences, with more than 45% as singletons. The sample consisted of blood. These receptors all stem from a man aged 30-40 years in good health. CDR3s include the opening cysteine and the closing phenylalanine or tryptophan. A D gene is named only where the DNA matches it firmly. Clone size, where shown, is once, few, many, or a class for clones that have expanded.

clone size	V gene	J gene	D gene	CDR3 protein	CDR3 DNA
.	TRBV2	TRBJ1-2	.	CASSAPRSGGNYGYTF	TGTGCCAGCAGTGCCCCCCGATCGGGCGGTAACTATGGCTACACCTTC
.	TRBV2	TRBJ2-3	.	CASTPEPGHDPDTQYF	TGTGCCAGCACCCCAGAACCGGGACACGACCCAGATACGCAGTATTTT
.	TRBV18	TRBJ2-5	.	CASSPPSASVGETQYF	TGTGCCAGCTCACCACCGAGTGCATCCGTCGGTGAGACCCAGTACTTC
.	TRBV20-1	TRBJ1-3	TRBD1	CSADPGGSGNTIYF	TGCAGTGCTGATCCAGGGGGCTCTGGAAACACCATATATTTT
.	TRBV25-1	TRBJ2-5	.	CASTSLGQGGETQYF	TGTGCCAGCACCAGTCTAGGACAGGGAGGGGAGACCCAGTACTTC
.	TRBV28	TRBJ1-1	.	CASSSSLSSEAFF	TGTGCCAGCAGTTCCTCTCTTAGCTCTGAAGCTTTCTTT
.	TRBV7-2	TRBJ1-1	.	CASSLGGAAEAFF	TGTGCCAGCAGCTTGGGAGGGGCGGCTGAAGCTTTCTTT
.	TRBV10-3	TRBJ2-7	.	CAIWGKQYF	TGTGCCATCTGGGGCAAGCAGTACTTC
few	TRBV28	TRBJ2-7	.	CASSFPGDEQYF	TGTGCCAGCAGTTTTCCCGGTGACGAGCAGTACTTC
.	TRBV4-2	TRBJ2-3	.	CASSQDTGDGTDTQYF	TGTGCCAGCAGCCAAGATACGGGGGACGGCACAGATACGCAGTATTTT
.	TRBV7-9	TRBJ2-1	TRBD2	CACSLGTSGRAINEQFF	TGTGCCTGCAGCCTTGGGACTAGCGGGAGGGCAATAAATGAGCAGTTCTTC
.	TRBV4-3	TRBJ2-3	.	CASSSLRADTQYF	TGCGCCAGCAGCTCCTTACGAGCGGATACGCAGTATTTT
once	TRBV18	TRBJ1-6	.	CASSLNRLGASSYNSPLHF	TGTGCCAGCTCACTAAACCGGTTAGGCGCGAGCTCCTATAATTCACCCCTCCACTTT
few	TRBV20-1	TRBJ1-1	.	CSATNSEVMNTEAFF	TGCAGTGCTACCAACTCAGAAGTCATGAACACTGAAGCTTTCTTT
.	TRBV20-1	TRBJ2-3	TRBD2	CSARGGLAGVRGTDTQYF	TGCAGTGCTAGGGGGGGACTAGCGGGGGTACGCGGCACAGATACGCAGTATTTT
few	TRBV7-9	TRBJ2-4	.	CASSLDGALINIQYF	TGTGCCAGCAGCTTAGATGGGGCCCTAATAAACATTCAGTACTTC
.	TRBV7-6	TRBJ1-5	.	CASSLDREVQPQHF	TGTGCCAGCAGCTTAGATAGGGAGGTTCAGCCCCAGCATTTT
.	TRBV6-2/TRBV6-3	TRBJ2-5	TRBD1	CASTALSTGGQETQYF	TGTGCCAGCACCGCCCTATCGACAGGGGGCCAAGAGACCCAGTACTTC
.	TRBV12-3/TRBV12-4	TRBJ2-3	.	CASSFTDGTPTSTDTQYF	TGTGCCAGCAGTTTTACTGACGGGACGCCTACTAGCACAGATACGCAGTATTTT
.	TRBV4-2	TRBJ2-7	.	CASSQSLAGDDAAYEQYF	TGTGCCAGCAGCCAAAGCTTGGCCGGGGATGATGCCGCCTACGAGCAGTACTTC
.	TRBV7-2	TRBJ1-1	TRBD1	CASSLQDRAPEAFF	TGTGCCAGCAGCTTGCAGGACAGGGCCCCTGAAGCTTTCTTT
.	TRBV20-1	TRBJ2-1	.	CSASLGVGGTYNEQFF	TGCAGTGCTAGTCTAGGGGTCGGGGGCACCTACAATGAGCAGTTCTTC
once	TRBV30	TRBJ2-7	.	CAWSVLLLVRGEQYF	TGTGCCTGGAGTGTACTTCTCCTGGTACGAGGCGAGCAGTACTTC
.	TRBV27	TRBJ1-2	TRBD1	CASRGGGTEFNYGYTF	TGTGCCAGCAGGGGGGGCGGGACAGAATTTAACTATGGCTACACCTTC
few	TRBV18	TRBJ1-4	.	CASSPRAGGDEKLFF	TGTGCCAGCTCACCACGAGCCGGGGGCGATGAAAAACTGTTTTTT
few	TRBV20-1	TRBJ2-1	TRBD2	CSARDRGLAAYNEQFF	TGCAGTGCTAGAGATCGGGGACTAGCGGCCTACAATGAGCAGTTCTTC
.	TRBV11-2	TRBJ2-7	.	CASSALRGGGEQYF	TGTGCCAGCAGCGCCCTAAGAGGGGGAGGCGAGCAGTACTTC
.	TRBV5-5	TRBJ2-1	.	CASSSRLDHNEQFF	TGTGCCAGCAGCTCGAGACTAGACCACAATGAGCAGTTCTTC
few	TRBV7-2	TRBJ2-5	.	CASSDRWGETQYF	TGTGCCAGCAGCGACCGTTGGGGAGAGACCCAGTACTTC
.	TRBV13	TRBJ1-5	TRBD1	CASSTGGSNQPQHF	TGTGCCAGCAGCACAGGGGGTAGCAATCAGCCCCAGCATTTT
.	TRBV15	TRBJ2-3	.	CATSRDVRDPQYF	TGTGCCACCAGCAGAGATGTGAGGGACCCGCAGTATTTT
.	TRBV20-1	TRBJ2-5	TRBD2	CSAIHGTSRETQYF	TGCAGTGCTATACACGGGACTAGCAGGGAGACCCAGTACTTC
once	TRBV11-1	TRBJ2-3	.	CASSAGPLSTDTQYF	TGTGCCAGCAGCGCTGGACCACTGAGCACAGATACGCAGTATTTT
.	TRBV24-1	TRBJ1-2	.	CATSDPSVNYGYTF	TGTGCCACCAGTGACCCAAGCGTAAACTATGGCTACACCTTC
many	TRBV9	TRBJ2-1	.	CASSVISSSYNEQFF	TGTGCCAGCAGCGTAATATCGAGCTCCTACAATGAGCAGTTCTTC
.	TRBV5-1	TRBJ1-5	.	CASSLEGASNQPQHF	TGCGCCAGCAGCTTGGAAGGGGCTAGCAATCAGCCCCAGCATTTT
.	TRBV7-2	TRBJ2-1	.	CASSIRGDEQFF	TGTGCCAGCAGTATAAGGGGCGATGAGCAGTTCTTC
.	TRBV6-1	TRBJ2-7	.	CASSEGEVQLSPEQYF	TGTGCCAGCAGTGAAGGGGAGGTTCAGCTGTCCCCCGAGCAGTACTTC
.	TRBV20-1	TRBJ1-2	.	CSARDVTGGYGYTF	TGCAGTGCTAGAGACGTAACAGGAGGCTATGGCTACACCTTC
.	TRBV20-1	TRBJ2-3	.	CSARAPTTSTDTQYF	TGCAGTGCTAGAGCGCCGACTACCTCCACAGATACGCAGTATTTT